Each of the 27 T cell receptor beta chains below was sequenced from the same sample in a study of blood T cell repertoires in COVID-19. The repertoire was sequenced with immunoSEQ multiplex PCR; TCRdb's copy has only in-frame clones and lacks some. The sample contains about 190,000 clones, about 88% of which appear only once. The sample consisted of peripheral blood. The receptors were gathered from a woman aged 30 to 39 with active or convalescent COVID-19.

This clone is a singleton in its sample. The rearrangement links TRBV13 to TRBJ1-2; D perhaps matches TRBD1 (5 bases). Germline V lookup: CDR1 PRHDT, CDR2 FYEKMQ (reference sequence). The CDR3 is 14 amino acids. V lost 4 bases to trimming and J lost 1 base, with 10 bases between them. The CDR3 bases are TGTGCCAGCAGCTCGGGACTCTATAACTATGGCTACACCTTC. Amino acids: CASSSGLYNYGYTF.

In this sample, this clone turned up once. The chain couples TRBV2 to TRBJ1-1; D may be TRBD1 (5 bases). Trimming stripped 6 bases from V and 0 bases from J, with 8 bases between. This CDR3 contains 13 residues. Germline V lookup: CDR1 SNHLY, CDR2 FYNNEI. CDR3 nucleotide sequence: TGTGCCAGCAGCCTGACAGTGAACACTGAAGCTTTCTTT. It is translated as CASSLTVNTEAFF.

This sequence joins TRBV5-8 and TRBJ2-3; 7 bases line up with TRBD1. Germline CDR1 SGHTS, CDR2 YDEGEE. V dropped 1 base and J dropped 0; count of bases not matched to a gene: 2. The CDR3 spans 15 residues. The CDR3 bases are TGTGCCAGCAGCTTGAGGGGGCGAAGCACAGATACGCAGTATTTT. It specifies CASSLRGRSTDTQYF. The full variable domain, in which reference TRBV5-8 and TRBJ2-3 provide the parts outside the CDR3, is EAGVTQSPTHLIKTRGQQATLRCSPISGHTSVYWYQQALGLGLQFLLWYDEGEERNRGNFPPRFSGRQFPNYSSELNVNALELEDSALYLCASSLRGRSTDTQYFGPGTRLTVL.

The V gene is TRBV5-1, the J gene TRBJ1-1; D remains ambiguous. Trimming stripped 4 bases from V and 1 base from J, with 2 bases between. Per the germline V gene, CDR1 is SGHRS and CDR2 is YFSETQ. This CDR3 is 11 amino acids long. CDR3 bases: TGCGCCAGCAGCCGGAACACTGAAGCTTTCTTT. Protein sequence: CASSRNTEAFF.

The chain employs TRBV4-1 and TRBJ1-2; no definite D call. The CDR3 extends over 13 amino acids. V was shortened by 5 bases and J by 1 base, with 8 bases between the two germline ends. The germline V gene encodes CDR1 MGHRA and CDR2 YSYEKL. The chain's CDR3 is CASSTANNYGYTF. As DNA, the CDR3 is TGCGCCAGCAGCACAGCAAATAACTATGGCTACACCTTC.

The V call is TRBV6-6, the J call TRBJ1-6, with 8 bases matching TRBD1. This CDR3 region has 14 residues. CDR1 and CDR2 (germline): MNHNY, SVGAGI (reference sequence). Germline trimming cut 7 bases from V and 10 bases from J; bases unmatched to any gene: 9. The CDR3 DNA is TGTGCCAGCAACCCAGGACAGGGTTGGTCACCCCTCCACTTT. Its translation is CASNPGQGWSPLHF.

The chain recombines TRBV7-2 with TRBJ2-7; D is unresolved. Looked up from germline, CDR1 is SGHTA and CDR2 is FQGNSA. The CDR3 has 12 residues. The V gene lost 2 bases and the J gene lost 6 bases, with 8 bases spanning the gap. CDR3 nucleotide sequence: TGTGCCAGCAGCTTACAGGAAGGCGAGCAGTACTTC. Amino acid sequence: CASSLQEGEQYF.

The table lists this clone with many counts. The chain uses TRBV27 and TRBJ2-3, with D possibly matching TRBD2 (5 bases). The CDR3 length is 17 residues. V lost 5 bases and J lost 1, with 19 bases in between. From germline, CDR1 is MNHEY and CDR2 SMNVEV (reference sequence). CDR3 protein: CASSPLTPAGRTDTQYF. CDR3 nucleotide sequence: TGTGCCAGCAGTCCCCTTACCCCTGCGGGCCGCACAGATACGCAGTATTTT.

The count of this clone is one. This chain joins TRBV7-9 and TRBJ1-3; 10 nucleotides agree with TRBD1. The junction had 4 bases not matched to a gene; V was cut back by 2 bases and J by 3 bases. Germline CDR1 and CDR2: SEHNR and FQNEAQ (reference sequence). The CDR3 length is 16 residues. The CDR3 sequence is CASSLRDRGGGNTIYF. The CDR3 nucleotides read TGTGCCAGCAGCTTAAGGGACAGGGGCGGTGGAAACACCATATATTTT.

The gene calls are TRBV11-3 and TRBJ1-5; D might be TRBD1 (5 bases). Trimming removed 1 base from V and 4 bases from J, with 11 bases in between. Germline-derived CDR1 and CDR2 are SGHNT and YENEEA. The CDR3 length is 15 residues. The CDR3 is CASSLASRANQPQHF. The CDR3 nucleotides are TGTGCCAGCAGCTTAGCGAGCAGGGCTAATCAGCCCCAGCATTTT. Together with reference TRBV11-3 and TRBJ1-5, the CDR3 gives the full variable domain: EAGVVQSPRYKIIEKKQPVAFWCNPISGHNTLYWYLQNLGQGPELLIRYENEEAVDDSQLPKDRFSAERLKGVDSTLKIQPAELGDSAVYLCASSLASRANQPQHFGDGTRLSIL.

This clone has a count of ten or more. V gene TRBV19 combines with J gene TRBJ2-7; 10 positions match TRBD1. V lost 6 bases to trimming and J lost 4 bases; unmatched junction nucleotides: 9. Germline-derived CDR1 and CDR2 are LNHDA and SQIVND (reference sequence). This CDR3 comprises 15 residues. The CDR3 DNA follows: TGTGCCAGTAGCCAAGCCGGGACAGGGGCTTACGAGCAGTACTTC. It yields the protein CASSQAGTGAYEQYF. The full variable domain, rest sourced from reference TRBV19 and TRBJ2-7, is DGGITQSPKYLFRKEGQNVTLSCEQNLNHDAMYWYRQDPGQGLRLIYYSQIVNDFQKGDIAEGYSVSREKKESFPLTVTSAQKNPTAFYLCASSQAGTGAYEQYFGPGTRLTVT.

This clone was seen just once. The chain is built from TRBV2 and TRBJ1-5, with D maybe TRBD1 (6 bases). V was clipped by 2 bases and J by 6 bases, with 14 bases between them. CDR1 is SNHLY and CDR2 is FYNNEI in the germline V gene. This CDR3 is built from 15 residues. As DNA, the CDR3 is TGTGCCAGCAGTGAACAGGGGAGAGGGGCTCAGCCCCAGCATTTT. It codes for CASSEQGRGAQPQHF.

There are a few counts of this clone. This rearrangement joins TRBV4-2 to TRBJ2-7, with D possibly being TRBD2 (5 bases). CDR1 LGHNA and CDR2 YNFKEQ come from the germline V gene. V was clipped by 0 bases and J by 6 bases, with 15 bases between them. CDR3 size: 15 residues. CDR3 bases: TGTGCCAGCAGCCAAGATCCCCCGGGGAAGGGCGAGCAGTACTTC. This codes for CASSQDPPGKGEQYF.

The chain couples TRBV15 to TRBJ1-5; 7 nucleotides agree with TRBD1. The germline CDR1 and CDR2 sequences are LNHNV and YYDKDF (reference sequence). Germline trimming cut 6 bases from V and 5 bases from J; bases unmatched to any gene: 7. This CDR3 spans 14 amino acids. The CDR3 spells CATSIRQGDQPQHF. The CDR3 DNA is TGTGCCACCAGTATCCGACAGGGCGATCAGCCCCAGCATTTT.

This chain joins TRBV18 and TRBJ2-2, with 8 bases fitting TRBD1. V was clipped by 4 bases and J by 3 bases; unmatched bases: 7. This CDR3 region has 16 residues. Germline values: CDR1 KGHSH, CDR2 LQKENI. The CDR3 DNA reads as TGTGCCAGCTCACAGACCGGGACAGGTCACACCGGGGAGCTGTTTTTT. This codes for CASSQTGTGHTGELFF.

V usage is TRBV11-2 and J usage is TRBJ2-1; 14 nucleotides match TRBD2. This CDR3 comprises 15 residues. CDR1 is SGHAT, CDR2 FQNNGV, per germline. Unmatched junction bases numbered 6, after V lost 5 bases and J lost 9 bases. The CDR3 DNA follows: TGTGCCAGCAGCCGGGGACTAGCGGGAGTCTCTGAGCAGTTCTTC. Translation gives CASSRGLAGVSEQFF.

This clone is a singleton in its sample. The chain is built from TRBV11-3 and TRBJ1-1, with TRBD1 as a possible D gene (5 bases). The CDR3 length is 16 residues. Between the trimmed V and J ends, which lost 6 bases and 0 bases, there was a span of 17 bases. Germline V lookup: CDR1 SGHNT, CDR2 YENEEA. This chain's CDR3 is CASSPFRGFMNTEAFF. CDR3 in DNA: TGTGCCAGCAGTCCTTTTAGGGGCTTCATGAACACTGAAGCTTTCTTT.

The chain is built from TRBV13 and TRBJ1-2; TRBD1 matches at 10 bases. Germline assignment: CDR1 PRHDT and CDR2 FYEKMQ (reference sequence). V shed 1 base and J 6 bases; nucleotides not matched to a gene: 2. The CDR3 length is 14 residues. The CDR3 sequence is CASSLVGTGDGYTF. The CDR3 DNA follows: TGTGCCAGCAGCTTAGTTGGGACAGGGGATGGCTACACCTTC.

The V and J genes are TRBV15 and TRBJ1-1; D call uncertain. Germline CDR1 reads LNHNV; CDR2 reads YYDKDF (reference sequence). The CDR3 is 16 residues long. V was cut by 1 base and J by 1 base, with 13 bases left in between. CDR3 region: CATSRGTAYGNTEAFF. The DNA for the CDR3 is TGTGCCACCAGCAGAGGTACCGCCTACGGGAACACTGAAGCTTTCTTT.

The V gene is TRBV7-6, the J gene TRBJ2-3, with a weak D call TRBD1 (5 bases). The germline V and J ends were trimmed by 3 bases and 6 bases, with 10 bases remaining between them. Germline-derived CDR1 and CDR2 are SGHVS and FNYEAQ. The CDR3 consists of 13 residues. The CDR3 sequence is CASSLDTSDTQYF. CDR3 nucleotides: TGTGCCAGCAGCTTGGACACCTCTGATACGCAGTATTTT.

V and J are TRBV28 and TRBJ1-2; 8 bases are a match to TRBD1. CDR3 length: 12 amino acids. Germline loops: CDR1 MDHEN, CDR2 SYDVKM. Trimming took 6 bases from V and 6 from J; bases not matched to a gene: 3. CDR3 protein: CASSSDRDGYTF. The CDR3 nucleotides read TGTGCCAGCAGCTCGGACAGGGATGGCTACACCTTC.

The rearrangement joins TRBV29-1 to TRBJ2-7; 9 bases are a match to TRBD1. Germline loops: CDR1 SQVTM, CDR2 ANQGSEA. The J segment lost 4 bases and the V segment lost 8 bases, leaving 18 bases of the junction unmatched. The CDR3 is 16 residues long. The CDR3 here is CSIPNRWTGDTYEQYF. CDR3 DNA: TGCAGCATCCCCAACCGGTGGACAGGGGATACATACGAGCAGTACTTC.

CDR3 in DNA: TGTGCCACCAGTGACTCCCGGACTACTGGAAACACCATATATTTT. Protein: CATSDSRTTGNTIYF. The V call is TRBV24-1, the J call TRBJ1-3, with D unclear. This CDR3 spans 15 amino acids. Germline CDR1 and CDR2: KGHDR and SFDVKD. The V and J ends lost 4 bases and 2 bases respectively, with 11 bases between them.

V usage is TRBV30 and J usage is TRBJ1-1, with TRBD1 matching over 8 bases. In germline, CDR1 is GTSNPN, CDR2 SVGIG (reference sequence). CDR3 length: 14 residues. V shed 3 bases and J 6 bases; nucleotides not matched to a gene: 9. The CDR3 reads CAWSSGGYAPEAFF. DNA of the CDR3: TGTGCCTGGAGCTCAGGGGGCTATGCCCCTGAAGCTTTCTTT.

This chain connects TRBV29-1 to TRBJ1-1; 7 nucleotides align to TRBD1. The CDR3 is made up of 13 amino acids. Germline values: CDR1 SQVTM, CDR2 ANQGSEA. The trim removed 6 bases at V and 1 base at J, leaving 5 bases unmatched. CDR3 coding DNA: TGCAGCGTCAGGGGGTCTGCGAACACTGAAGCTTTCTTT. Translating gives CSVRGSANTEAFF.

The rearrangement links TRBV19 to TRBJ1-2, with 9 bases identical to TRBD1. From germline, CDR1 is LNHDA and CDR2 SQIVND (reference sequence). The CDR3 runs 16 residues. J lost 5 bases, V lost 0 bases, and 7 bases had no gene match. The CDR3 DNA sequence: TGTGCCAGTAGTATAGACGCTAAACAGGGGGCATATGGCTACACCTTC. This codes for CASSIDAKQGAYGYTF.

The chain employs TRBV5-1 and TRBJ1-1, with 8 positions matching TRBD1. The V gene end was trimmed by 4 bases and the J gene end by 0 bases; junction bases not matched to a gene: 5. Germline V gives CDR1 SGHRS, CDR2 YFSETQ. The CDR3 covers 15 residues. Here the CDR3 reads CASSPGQVMNTEAFF. The CDR3 DNA reads as TGCGCCAGCAGCCCGGGACAGGTAATGAACACTGAAGCTTTCTTT.